By proportion, the clone carrying this T cell receptor (beta chain) is medium-sized. Antigen unknown. BIOMED2 TRB-A/B primer pools were used in multiplex TRB PCR. Using its own MiXCR run on the multiplex PCR reads, TCRdb lists one record per CDR3 protein. The sample includes roughly 7,200 distinct CDR3 sequences, under 30% of them seen just once. The data originate from a study of T and B cells in COVID-19 patients. About the study: Blood was sampled from COVID-19 patients who were either actively infected or recovered.

Study-level results: Sorted SARS-CoV-2-responsive or tetramer+ T cells and CD4+, regulatory and CD8+ subsets were not yet sequenced. Of about 2,300 TCR clusters found only in the recovered cohort, a few dozen had low generation probability.

Each TRB amplification used about 230-550 ng of genomic DNA from blood. The sequenced sample was blood. This TCR was recovered from a human donor with active COVID-19.

The CDR3 nucleotides read TGTGCCAGCCGCCCAGGAGGACAGGTGTACAATGAGCAGTTCTTC. It codes for CASRPGGQVYNEQFF. V gene TRBV19 combines with J gene TRBJ2-1; 7 nucleotides line up with TRBD1. Losses at the gene ends were 9 bases for V and 4 bases for J; bases not matched to a gene: 12. CDR3 length: 15 amino acids. Germline V CDR1 and CDR2: LNHDA, SQIVND (reference sequence). The full variable domain, in which reference TRBV19 and TRBJ2-1 provide the parts outside the CDR3, is DGGITQSPKYLFRKEGQNVTLSCEQNLNHDAMYWYRQDPGQGLRLIYYSQIVNDFQKGDIAEGYSVSREKKESFPLTVTSAQKNPTAFYLCASRPGGQVYNEQFFGPGTRLTVL.